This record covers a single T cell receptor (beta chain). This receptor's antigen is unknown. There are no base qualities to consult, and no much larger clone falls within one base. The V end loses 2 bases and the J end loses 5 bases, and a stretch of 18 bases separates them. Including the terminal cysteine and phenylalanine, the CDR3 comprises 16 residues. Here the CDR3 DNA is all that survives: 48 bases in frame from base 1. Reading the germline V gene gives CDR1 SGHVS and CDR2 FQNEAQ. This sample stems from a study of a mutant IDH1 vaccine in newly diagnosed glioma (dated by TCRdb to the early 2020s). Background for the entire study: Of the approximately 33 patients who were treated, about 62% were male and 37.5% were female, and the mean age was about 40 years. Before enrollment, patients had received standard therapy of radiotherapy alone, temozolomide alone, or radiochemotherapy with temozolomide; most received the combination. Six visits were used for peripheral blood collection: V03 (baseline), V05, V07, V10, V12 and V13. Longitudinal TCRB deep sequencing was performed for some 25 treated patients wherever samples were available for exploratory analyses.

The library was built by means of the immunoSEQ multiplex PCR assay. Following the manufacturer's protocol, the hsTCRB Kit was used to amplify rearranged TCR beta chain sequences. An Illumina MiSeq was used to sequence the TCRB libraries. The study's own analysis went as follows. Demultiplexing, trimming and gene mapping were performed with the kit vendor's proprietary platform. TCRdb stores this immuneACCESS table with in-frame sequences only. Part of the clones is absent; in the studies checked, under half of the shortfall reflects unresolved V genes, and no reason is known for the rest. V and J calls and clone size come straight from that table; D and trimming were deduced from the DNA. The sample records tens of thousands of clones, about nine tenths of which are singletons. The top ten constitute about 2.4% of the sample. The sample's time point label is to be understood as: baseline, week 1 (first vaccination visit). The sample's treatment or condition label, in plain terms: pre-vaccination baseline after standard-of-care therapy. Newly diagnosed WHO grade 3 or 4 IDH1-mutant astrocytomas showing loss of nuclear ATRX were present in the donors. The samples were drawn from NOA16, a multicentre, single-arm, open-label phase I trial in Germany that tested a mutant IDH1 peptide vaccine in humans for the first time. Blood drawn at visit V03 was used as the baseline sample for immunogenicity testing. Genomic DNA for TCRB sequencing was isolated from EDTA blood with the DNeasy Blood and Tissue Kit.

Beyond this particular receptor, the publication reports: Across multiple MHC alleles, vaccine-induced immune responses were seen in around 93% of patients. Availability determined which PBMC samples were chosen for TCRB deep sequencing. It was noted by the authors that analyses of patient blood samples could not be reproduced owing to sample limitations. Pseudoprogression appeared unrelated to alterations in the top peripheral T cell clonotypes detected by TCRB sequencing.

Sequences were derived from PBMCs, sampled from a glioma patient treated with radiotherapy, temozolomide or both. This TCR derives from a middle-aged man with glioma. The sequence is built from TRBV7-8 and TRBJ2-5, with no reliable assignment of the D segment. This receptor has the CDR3 CASSLRVRQARETQYF. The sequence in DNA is TGTGCCAGCAGCTTACGAGTTCGCCAGGCGCGCGAGACCCAGTACTTC. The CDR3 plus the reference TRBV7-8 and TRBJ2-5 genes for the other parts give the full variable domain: GAGVSQSPRYKVAKRGQDVALRCDPISGHVSLFWYQQALGQGPEFLTYFQNEAQLDKSGLPSDRFFAERPEGSVSTLKIQRTQQEDSAVYLCASSLRVRQARETQYFGPGTRLLVL.